The 2 T cell receptor beta chains in this list originate from one sample, sequenced in a study of radiotherapy plus CTLA-4 blockade in lung cancer. Clones were sequenced by immunoSEQ multiplex PCR, and TCRdb holds only the in-frame ones, with some missing. The sample lists about 59,000 clones; 65% to 80% were seen once. This specimen consisted of peripheral blood, obtained from a patient treated with radiotherapy plus ipilimumab. These receptors were obtained from a human donor with non-small cell lung cancer whose response to radiotherapy plus ipilimumab could not be evaluated.

The chain joins TRBV6-5 to TRBJ1-5, with 8 bases lining up with TRBD1. The CDR3 length is 14 residues. Trimming at V came to 6 bases and at J to 6 bases, leaving 7 bases not matched to a gene. CDR1 MNHEY and CDR2 SVGAGI come from the germline V gene. The DNA for the CDR3 is TGTGCCAGCAGCGCTGGACAGGGCGTTCAGCCCCAGCATTTT. It encodes CASSAGQGVQPQHF.

This clone was seen a handful of times. This sequence joins TRBV15 and TRBJ1-1; the D gene is possibly TRBD1 (5 bases). V shed 0 bases and J shed 1 base, with 15 bases lying between them. The length of the CDR3 is 17 residues. Germline loops: CDR1 LNHNV, CDR2 YYDKDF (reference sequence). The DNA for the CDR3 is TGTGCCACCAGCAGAGATCGGACAAGAGCGGGGAACACTGAAGCTTTCTTT. This encodes CATSRDRTRAGNTEAFF.